This passage covers 16 T cell receptor beta chains from one sample sequenced in a study of cytomegalovirus exposure and HLA in healthy donors listed by TCRdb under 2017. Receptor amplification or capture employed the immunoSEQ multiplex PCR assay. A mixture of 60 forward primers for TCR Vbeta segments and 13 reverse primers for TCR Jbeta segments was used in the multiplex PCR. TCRdb stores this immuneACCESS table with in-frame sequences only. Part of the clones is absent; in the studies checked, under half of the shortfall reflects unresolved V genes, and no reason is known for the rest. The table kept for this sample lists around 200,000 clones. About 1% of the sample rests with the top ten. Material for sequencing was PBMCs. These receptors came from a woman aged 25 to 39 in good health and CMV-seropositive.

The chain uses TRBV19 and TRBJ1-2; no definite D call. This CDR3 comprises 14 residues. CDR1 and CDR2 (germline): LNHDA, SQIVND (reference sequence). V was cut by 7 bases and J by 2 bases, with 14 bases left in between. The CDR3 region is CASTTVSSNYGYTF. In DNA form, the CDR3 reads TGTGCCAGTACTACGGTCTCGTCAAACTATGGCTACACCTTC.

J is TRBJ1-2 and V is TRBV19; 10 bases map to TRBD1. The CDR3 runs 14 residues. Unmatched junction bases numbered 4, after V lost 5 bases and J lost 4 bases. CDR1 and CDR2 (germline): LNHDA, SQIVND (reference sequence). The CDR3 protein is CASSGTGASYGYTF. Written as DNA, the CDR3 is TGTGCCAGTAGTGGGACAGGGGCCTCCTATGGCTACACCTTC.

The V call is TRBV7-6, the J call TRBJ2-2; 9 bases are shared with TRBD2. The germline gives CDR1 SGHVS, CDR2 FNYEAQ. This CDR3 region has 18 residues. The trim removed 2 bases at V and 2 bases at J, leaving 9 bases unmatched. The CDR3 protein is CASSLSSGGRANTGELFF. As DNA, the CDR3 is TGTGCCAGCAGCTTATCCTCCGGCGGGAGGGCAAACACCGGGGAGCTGTTTTTT.

The rearrangement links TRBV10-2 to TRBJ2-1; 7 positions match TRBD1. CDR3 length: 12 amino acids. V gave up 10 bases and J gave up 8 bases; unmatched junction bases: 8. Germline lookup yields CDR1 WSHSY and CDR2 SAAADI. CDR3 sequence reads: CAISDRVDEQFF. For the CDR3, the DNA is TGCGCCATCTCTGACAGGGTCGATGAGCAGTTCTTC.

The chain recombines TRBV9 with TRBJ1-2; D may be TRBD1 (5 bases). V gave up 4 bases and J gave up 4 bases, with 11 bases separating them. The CDR3 totals 13 residues. The V gene's germline CDR1 is SGDLS and CDR2 YYNGEE. As DNA, the CDR3 is TGTGCCAGCAGCCCAGGGCTCCCCTATGGCTACACCTTC. Translation gives CASSPGLPYGYTF.

V is TRBV5-4 and J is TRBJ2-1, with 8 bases that match TRBD2. Germline values: CDR1 SGHNT, CDR2 YYREEE (reference sequence). The CDR3 consists of 17 residues. Unmatched junction bases numbered 19, after V lost 5 bases and J lost 9 bases. CDR3 sequence (DNA): TGTGCCAGCAGTACCGGGGGACTAGAGGGTTTTGGGGGTGAGCAGTTCTTC. Protein sequence: CASSTGGLEGFGGEQFF.

The V call is TRBV19, the J call TRBJ2-7, with 8 bases fitting TRBD2. CDR3 size: 15 residues. Trimming removed 5 bases from V and 0 bases from J; junction bases left unmatched: 6. Germline values: CDR1 LNHDA, CDR2 SQIVND (reference sequence). CDR3 bases: TGTGCCAGTAGTCAGGGACTAGGTTTCTCCTACGAGCAGTACTTC. This translates into CASSQGLGFSYEQYF. The full variable domain, with the rest looked up from reference TRBV19 and TRBJ2-7, is DGGITQSPKYLFRKEGQNVTLSCEQNLNHDAMYWYRQDPGQGLRLIYYSQIVNDFQKGDIAEGYSVSREKKESFPLTVTSAQKNPTAFYLCASSQGLGFSYEQYFGPGTRLTVT.

The chain has TRBV7-2 and TRBJ2-7; weak D call: TRBD2 (5 bases). This CDR3 region has 14 residues. The germline V gene encodes CDR1 SGHTA and CDR2 FQGNSA. Trimming cost V 5 bases and J 3 bases, with 14 bases left between them. DNA of the CDR3: TGTGCCAGCAGCCCGGGCGGGCAGCTCTACGAGCAGTACTTC. The encoded protein is CASSPGGQLYEQYF.

CDR3 DNA sequence: TGTGCCACCAGCAGTCTACTAGCGGGAACGGTGAATGAGCAGTTCTTC. This sequence encodes CATSSLLAGTVNEQFF. V gene TRBV15 combines with J gene TRBJ2-1, with TRBD2 matching 10 bases. This CDR3 has 16 amino acids. Germline V gene sequence: CDR1 LNHNV, CDR2 YYDKDF (reference sequence). The V gene end was trimmed by 3 bases and the J gene end by 7 bases; junction bases not matched to a gene: 9. Together with reference TRBV15 and TRBJ2-1, the CDR3 gives the full variable domain: DAMVIQNPRYQVTQFGKPVTLSCSQTLNHNVMYWYQQKSSQAPKLLFHYYDKDFNNEADTPDNFQSRRPNTSFCFLDIRSPGLGDTAMYLCATSSLLAGTVNEQFFGPGTRLTVL.

The CDR3 sequence: CASRRVVNTEAFF. As DNA, the CDR3 is TGTGCCAGTCGCCGGGTGGTGAACACTGAAGCTTTCTTT. The chain combines TRBV19 with TRBJ1-1, with unresolved D. Germline V CDR1 and CDR2: LNHDA, SQIVND (reference sequence). This CDR3 region has 13 residues. Deletions cut 8 bases from V and 0 bases from J, with 10 bases between.

The chain uses TRBV7-9 and TRBJ1-1; D is ambiguous. V lost 0 bases and J lost 1, with 6 bases in between. Germline CDR1 SEHNR, CDR2 FQNEAQ (reference sequence). The CDR3 contains 14 residues. CDR3 coding DNA: TGTGCCAGCAGCTTAGCCTGGAGGAACACTGAAGCTTTCTTT. This gives the protein CASSLAWRNTEAFF.

The chain has TRBV7-8 and TRBJ2-7, with 12 bases lining up with TRBD1. CDR3 length: 14 residues. The V segment lost 3 bases and the J segment 4 bases; nucleotides outside the gene matches: 1. Germline V lookup: CDR1 SGHVS, CDR2 FQNEAQ. The CDR3 bases are TGTGCCAGCAGCTTGGGACAGGGGGCGTACGAGCAGTACTTC. It encodes CASSLGQGAYEQYF. Drawing the rest from reference TRBV7-8 and TRBJ2-7, the complete variable domain is GAGVSQSPRYKVAKRGQDVALRCDPISGHVSLFWYQQALGQGPEFLTYFQNEAQLDKSGLPSDRFFAERPEGSVSTLKIQRTQQEDSAVYLCASSLGQGAYEQYFGPGTRLTVT.

The gene calls are TRBV28 and TRBJ2-7; 7 nucleotides align to TRBD1. CDR3 length equals 14 residues. V trimming: 6 bases; J trimming: 3 bases; junction bases outside the gene matches: 8. Looked up from germline, CDR1 is MDHEN and CDR2 is SYDVKM. The CDR3 coding sequence is TGTGCCAGCAGGCGACAGGGAAATCTCTACGAGCAGTACTTC. Translating it yields CASRRQGNLYEQYF. The whole variable domain, remainder taken from reference TRBV28 and TRBJ2-7, is DVKVTQSSRYLVKRTGEKVFLECVQDMDHENMFWYRQDPGLGLRLIYFSYDVKMKEKGDIPEGYSVSREKKERFSLILESASTNQTSMYLCASRRQGNLYEQYFGPGTRLTVT.

This chain connects TRBV5-1 to TRBJ2-1, with 12 bases that match TRBD2. V was clipped by 2 bases and J by 9 bases; unmatched bases: 6. The CDR3 sequence is 15 residues long. CDR1 and CDR2 (germline): SGHRS, YFSETQ. DNA for the CDR3: TGCGCCAGCAGCTTTCTAGCGGGAGGGCCGATTGAGCAGTTCTTC. Translating gives CASSFLAGGPIEQFF.

The rearrangement links TRBV7-2 to TRBJ1-4; possible D gene TRBD1, 5 bases. V was clipped by 5 bases and J by 0 bases, with 10 bases between them. The CDR3 loop spans 15 amino acids. The germline V gene encodes CDR1 SGHTA and CDR2 FQGNSA. The CDR3 loop reads CASSIRQPTNEKLFF. CDR3 nucleotide sequence: TGTGCCAGCAGCATCCGACAGCCAACTAATGAAAAACTGTTTTTT. The full variable domain, with the rest looked up from reference TRBV7-2 and TRBJ1-4, is GAGVSQSPSNKVTEKGKDVELRCDPISGHTALYWYRQSLGQGLEFLIYFQGNSAPDKSGLPSDRFSAERTGGSVSTLTIQRTQQEDSAVYLCASSIRQPTNEKLFFGSGTQLSVL.

The V and J genes are TRBV2 and TRBJ2-6; 8 nucleotides agree with TRBD1. Looked up from germline, CDR1 is SNHLY and CDR2 is FYNNEI. After removal of 3 bases from V and 0 bases from J, the junction contained 13 bases not matched to a gene. This CDR3 comprises 20 residues. CDR3 region: CASSEASGQGWFSGANVLTF. CDR3 sequence (DNA): TGTGCCAGCAGTGAGGCCTCTGGACAGGGATGGTTCTCTGGGGCCAACGTCCTGACTTTC.